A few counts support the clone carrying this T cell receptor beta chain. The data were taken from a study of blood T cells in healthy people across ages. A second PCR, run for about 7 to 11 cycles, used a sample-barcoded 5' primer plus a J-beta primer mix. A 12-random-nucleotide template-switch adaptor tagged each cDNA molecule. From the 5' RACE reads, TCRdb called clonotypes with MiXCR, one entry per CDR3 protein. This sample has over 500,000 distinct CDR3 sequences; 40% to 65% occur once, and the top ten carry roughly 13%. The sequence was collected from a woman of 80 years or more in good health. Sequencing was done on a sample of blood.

The CDR3 sequence: CAISEPGQGALGELFF. CDR3 nucleotides: TGTGCCATCAGTGAGCCGGGACAGGGGGCCCTCGGGGAGCTGTTTTTT. V usage is TRBV10-3 and J usage is TRBJ2-2; 12 bases map to TRBD1. Germline assignment: CDR1 ENHRY and CDR2 SYGVKD. Trimming took 2 bases from V and 7 from J; bases not matched to a gene: 5. The CDR3 runs to 16 residues.